The rows below give T cell receptor beta chains drawn from one sample of a study of T cells in Graves' hyperthyroidism and ophthalmopathy. TCRdb processed the multiplex PCR reads anew with MiXCR; each CDR3 protein has one entry. Seen here are approximately 260,000 distinct CDR3 sequences, 12% to 15% observed once, and the top ten hold 30% to 35%. The specimen sequenced was blood. The receptors were sampled from a woman in her fifties or sixties with Graves' hyperthyroidism that later progressed to Graves' ophthalmopathy. CDR3s include the opening cysteine and the closing phenylalanine or tryptophan. The D gene is left open where the match is weak. Rows give clone size only sometimes, using once, few, many, or a class for an expanded clone.

D gene,V gene,clone size,J gene,CDR3 DNA,CDR3 protein
TRBD1,TRBV28,many,TRBJ1-2,TGTGCCACCAAGTCCCGGGACAGGGACGGCTACACCTTC,CATKSRDRDGYTF
-,TRBV6-1,many,TRBJ2-5,TGTGCCCTCAGCTTAGAGATTCGAGAGACCCAGTACTTC,CALSLEIRETQYF
-,TRBV5-6,-,TRBJ2-4,TGTGCCAGCAGCCCCCAACAGGTAGCCAAAAACATTCAGTACTTC,CASSPQQVAKNIQYF
TRBD2,TRBV9,many,TRBJ2-7,TGTGCCAGCAGCGTAGAAGGGACTAGATCCTACGAGCAGTACTTC,CASSVEGTRSYEQYF
-,TRBV20-1,many,TRBJ1-5,TGCAGTGCCCACCGGACGGCGGGGAATCAGCCCCAGCATTTT,CSAHRTAGNQPQHF
-,TRBV7-3,many,TRBJ2-1,TGTGCCAGCAGCGACGGGGGAAGCTCCTACAATGAGCAGTTCTTC,CASSDGGSSYNEQFF
-,TRBV29-1,many,TRBJ2-7,TGCAGCGTTAAGAACAGGGGGGGAAGCTCCTACGAGCAGTACTTC,CSVKNRGGSSYEQYF
TRBD1,TRBV7-6,few,TRBJ1-6,TGTGCCAGCGCCCCAGGGGGAAATTCACCCCTCCACTTT,CASAPGGNSPLHF
-,TRBV2,few,TRBJ2-5,TGTGCCAGCAGTGGGGGGCGGTTGGAGACCCAGTACTTC,CASSGGRLETQYF
-,TRBV5-1,many,TRBJ2-1,TGCGCCAGCTGTCTTGGCGGGACCTCCTACAATGAGCAGTTCTTC,CASCLGGTSYNEQFF
-,TRBV3-1,many,TRBJ1-1,TGTGCCAGCAGCCAAGAGGGGCAGGCTGAAGCTTTCTTT,CASSQEGQAEAFF
TRBD1,TRBV10-2,many,TRBJ2-5,TGCGCCAGCAGTGACCGGGACAGGGGTTGGACGGAGACCCAGTACTTC,CASSDRDRGWTETQYF
-,TRBV20-1,-,TRBJ1-5,TGCAGTGCCCCGGCGTTTAGCAATCAGCCCCAGCATTTT,CSAPAFSNQPQHF
-,TRBV5-1,many,TRBJ1-1,TGCGCCAGCCACTCCCTCACGGGAACTGAAGCTTTCTTT,CASHSLTGTEAFF
-,TRBV6-9,few,TRBJ1-6,TGTGCCAGCAGTTACCGGGGGACCAATTCACCCCTCCACTTT,CASSYRGTNSPLHF
-,TRBV28,many,TRBJ2-3,TGTGCCAGCGGGACCGTCGGAGAGGGGCCAGATACGCAGTATTTT,CASGTVGEGPDTQYF
TRBD1,TRBV29-1,many,TRBJ2-2,TGCAGCGTTGAAGATCAACGGACAGGGAACACCGGGGAGCTGTTTTTT,CSVEDQRTGNTGELFF
TRBD2,TRBV20-1,-,TRBJ2-1,TGCAGTGCTTGGGGCGGGAGGGCCGGCTACAATGAGCAGTTCTTC,CSAWGGRAGYNEQFF
TRBD2,TRBV20-1,many,TRBJ2-1,TGCAGTGCTAGAGATGAAGGACTAGCGGCCGACAATGAGCAGTTCTTC,CSARDEGLAADNEQFF
-,TRBV12-3/TRBV12-4,many,TRBJ1-1,TGTGCCAGCACCCTGGGGATGCAAGCTTTCTTT,CASTLGMQAFF
-,TRBV28,many,TRBJ2-7,TGTGCCAGCAGGGGGATCAGCTACGAGCAGTACTTC,CASRGISYEQYF
-,TRBV19,many,TRBJ1-1,TGTGCCACCCCCCCAGCGGGCGACACTGAAGCTTTCTTT,CATPPAGDTEAFF
TRBD1,TRBV4-1,-,TRBJ2-1,TGCGCCAGCAGGAGGGACAGGGGCTACAATGAGCAGTTCTTC,CASRRDRGYNEQFF
TRBD1,TRBV5-1,many,TRBJ2-7,TGCGCCAGCAGCTGGGACAGGGGGCGTACGTACGAGCAGTACTTC,CASSWDRGRTYEQYF
-,TRBV24-1,many,TRBJ2-3,TGTGCCACCAGTAAAGCCGGGACTCCCCTCCCAGATACGCAGTATTTT,CATSKAGTPLPDTQYF
-,TRBV5-6,few,TRBJ1-1,TGTGCCAGCAGCTGGGGACGTCCGATCATGAACACTGAAGCTTTCTTT,CASSWGRPIMNTEAFF
TRBD1,TRBV12-3/TRBV12-4,many,TRBJ2-1,TGTGCCAGCAGGCCGGGACAGGTTTACAATGAGCAGTTCTTC,CASRPGQVYNEQFF
TRBD2,TRBV6-9,few,TRBJ2-3,TGTGCCACCGGGATAGCGGGGTCAGATACGCAGTATTTT,CATGIAGSDTQYF
-,TRBV4-1,few,TRBJ2-7,TGCGCCAGCAGCCAAGACAGGGGTAGGTCCTACGAGCAGTACTTC,CASSQDRGRSYEQYF
TRBD2,TRBV20-1,-,TRBJ2-1,TGCAGTGCCGAGGGACTAGCGCTCCCGTGGAATGAGCAGTTCTTC,CSAEGLALPWNEQFF
TRBD1,TRBV2,many,TRBJ1-6,TGTGCCAGCAGTCGACAGGGAGTTAATTCACCCCTCCACTTT,CASSRQGVNSPLHF
TRBD1,TRBV5-1,many,TRBJ1-2,TGCGCCAGCAGCACAGGACAGGACCTCTATGGCTACACCTTC,CASSTGQDLYGYTF
TRBD2,TRBV10-3,many,TRBJ2-1,TGTGCCATCAGTGAGTTGTGGACTAGCGGGAGGTTTAATGAGCAGTTCTTC,CAISELWTSGRFNEQFF
TRBD2,TRBV5-1,-,TRBJ2-1,TGTGCCAGCAGCTTCGGGGGGAAGGTAACCTACAATGAGCAGTTCTTC,CASSFGGKVTYNEQFF
TRBD1,TRBV6-5,-,TRBJ1-2,TGTGCCAGCAGTTACTCCGGGACAGGGGGCCCTAACTATGGCTACACCTTC,CASSYSGTGGPNYGYTF
TRBD2,TRBV28,many,TRBJ2-3,TGTGCCAGCAGTAACCTTAATCTAGCGGGAGGGCCAGATACGCAGTATTTT,CASSNLNLAGGPDTQYF
TRBD1,TRBV24-1,-,TRBJ2-1,TGTGCCACCAGTGATCAGGACAGGGGACAGTTCTTC,CATSDQDRGQFF
-,TRBV28,many,TRBJ1-6,TGTGCCAGCAGTGAAATAGGCGAGGCTTCACCCCTCCACTTT,CASSEIGEASPLHF
TRBD1,TRBV2,many,TRBJ1-5,TGTGCCAGCAGACAGGGGGCAAGCAATCAGCCCCAGCATTTT,CASRQGASNQPQHF
TRBD1,TRBV11-2,-,TRBJ2-7,TGTGCCAGCAGCCACCCAGACAGGGCCGACGAGCAGTACTTC,CASSHPDRADEQYF
-,TRBV6-1,many,TRBJ2-1,TGTGCCAGCAGTGAAGGGCTAGCGACCTACAATGAGCAGTTCTTC,CASSEGLATYNEQFF
-,TRBV15,few,TRBJ1-5,TGTGCCACCAGCAGGGGGCCCGCGACAGGCGAATTAGATAGCAATCAGCCCCAGCATTTT,CATSRGPATGELDSNQPQHF
-,TRBV2,many,TRBJ2-2,TGTGCCAGCAGTGGCCTAGCCGAATCCGGGGAGCTGTTTTTT,CASSGLAESGELFF
-,TRBV6-2/TRBV6-3,-,TRBJ1-5,TGTGCCAGCAGACGACCGACCGCCTCCTGGGAGCCCCAGCATTTT,CASRRPTASWEPQHF
-,TRBV20-1,many,TRBJ1-1,TGCAGTGCTAGAGATACCAGGGAAGAAGAGTGGGTCACTGAAGCTTTCTTT,CSARDTREEEWVTEAFF
-,TRBV6-1,few,TRBJ2-1,TGTGCCAGCAGGACTAGCTCCTACAATGAGCAGTTCTTC,CASRTSSYNEQFF
TRBD1,TRBV9,many,TRBJ1-1,TGTGCCAGCAGCGCGGGACAGGGACGCACTGAAGCTTTCTTT,CASSAGQGRTEAFF
-,TRBV20-1,many,TRBJ1-6,TGCAGTGCTAGAGGGGGGGCGAGGGACTCACCCCTCCACTTT,CSARGGARDSPLHF